This TCR beta chain emerged from a study of tumor-infiltrating lymphocytes in localized non-small cell lung cancer (dated by TCRdb to the early 2020s). About the full investigation: The cohort included patients whose samples were collected after neoadjuvant chemotherapy, as well as both smokers and never-smokers and several histologies. A total of 50 to 65 patients were included in the paired tumor versus uninvolved lung comparison of immunoSEQ T-cell fraction. From each patient came resected tumor tissue plus uninvolved lung tissue from that same patient, and the uninvolved lung tissue was described as non-adjacent to the tumor. TCR sequencing was one of several integrated assays, alongside flow cytometry, multiplex immunofluorescence, RNA-seq, exome sequencing and proteomics, applied to the same patients. The overall ICON cohort comprised 150 or so surgical patients with localized non-small cell lung cancer whose tumors were resected. Findings and caveats that apply to the study as a whole: Assay coverage differed among patients according to how much tissue was available, so only a subset of the cohort had TCR sequencing. In line with immunofluorescence CD3 counts, TCRbeta sequencing supported higher T cell infiltration in tumors compared with uninvolved lung tissue. Because different assays used different pieces of the same tissue, intratumor heterogeneity could not be separated from technical variation. The TCR-derived T-cell fraction showed no difference between the flow cytometry-defined immunotypes IM1 (good prognosis) and IM2 (poor prognosis).

ICON enrollment began in 2016, and the last patient was enrolled in 2018. In a subcohort of 80 or so patients, fresh tumor and matched uninvolved tissue were collected for in-depth immune analyses, with TCR sequencing among those analyses. DNA isolated from bulk tissue, without cell sorting, was used for TCR sequencing. The T-cell fraction in tumor and uninvolved lung tissue was provided by TCR sequencing with the immunoSEQ assay. In the paper's pipeline: To analyze survival, patients were divided into a high T-cell fraction group (upper tertile) and a low T-cell fraction group (lower two tertiles), and the two groups were compared using a log-rank test. A signed-rank test was used to check for differences in T-cell fraction between paired tumor and uninvolved lung. TCRdb limited this immuneACCESS table to in-frame rearrangements with V and J called. A share of clones is missing; checked studies link under half to unresolved V genes, and the rest is unexplained. D and trimming were read from the DNA, whereas the V and J calls and clone size are those reported in that table. Counted in this sample were about 4,800 clones; around 95% of them appeared once. Approximately 2.8% of the sample lies in the top ten.

Remarks on this clone: Its target antigen remains unknown. The input lacks base qualities; no much larger clone sits a single base away.

The CDR3 covers 14 residues, taking in both the cysteine and the phenylalanine. Only the CDR3 portion is preserved as DNA: 42 bases, with reading frame beginning at the first base. Based on the germline V gene, the CDR1 and CDR2 sequences are MNHNS and SASEGT. V is cut by 6 bases and J by 0 bases, and the space between the germline ends is 8 bases. This TCR was sampled from a human donor with non-small cell lung cancer. The source material was uninvolved lung tissue not adjacent to the tumor. The chain couples TRBV6-1 to TRBJ2-2, with the D gene too uncertain to name. This receptor carries the CDR3 CASRGGANTGELFF. The sequenced DNA is TGTGCCAGCAGGGGCGGCGCGAACACCGGGGAGCTGTTTTTT.